This TCR beta chain is from a study of T cells in Graves' hyperthyroidism and ophthalmopathy. Authors of the study amplified TCR beta CDR3 regions from RNA transcripts. The TCR CDR3 was amplified in a first-round RT-PCR using the HTBI primer set. TCRdb called the multiplex PCR reads again in MiXCR, with one record for every CDR3 protein. The sample includes approximately 520,000 distinct CDR3 sequences, under 25% seen only once; the top ten take approximately 26%. This clonotype was observed many times. From germline, CDR1 is SNHLY and CDR2 FYNNEI. The CDR3 sequence is 14 residues long. V gave up 3 bases and J gave up 5 bases, with 10 bases separating them. Newly diagnosed patients aged 18 to 65 had hyperthyroidism of under 2 months' duration. Researchers barred patients who had uncontrolled infection, other autoimmune disease, pregnancy or lactation. Cells are PBMCs isolated from over 7.5 ml of fresh blood.

The chain has TRBV2 and TRBJ2-2; no reliable D call. Material: blood. The TCR was taken from a man between 18 and 35 years old with Graves' hyperthyroidism. The CDR3 loop reads CASSEHKGTGELFF. The CDR3 DNA reads TGTGCCAGCAGTGAGCATAAGGGAACCGGGGAGCTGTTTTTT.